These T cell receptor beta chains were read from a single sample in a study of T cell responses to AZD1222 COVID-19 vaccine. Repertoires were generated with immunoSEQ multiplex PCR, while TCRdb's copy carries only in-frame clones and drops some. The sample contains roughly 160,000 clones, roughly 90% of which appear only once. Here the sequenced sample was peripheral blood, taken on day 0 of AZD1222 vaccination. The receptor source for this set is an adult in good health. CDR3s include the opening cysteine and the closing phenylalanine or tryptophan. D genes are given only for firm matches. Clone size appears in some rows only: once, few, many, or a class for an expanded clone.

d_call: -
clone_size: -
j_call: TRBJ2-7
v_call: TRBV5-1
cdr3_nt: TGCGCCAGCAGCTCCGGCAGGGACCTGAACTACGAGCAGTACTTC
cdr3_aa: CASSSGRDLNYEQYF

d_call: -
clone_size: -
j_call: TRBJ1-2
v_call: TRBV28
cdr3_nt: TGTGCCAGCAAAACCACAGGGAACTATGGCTACACCTTC
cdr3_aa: CASKTTGNYGYTF

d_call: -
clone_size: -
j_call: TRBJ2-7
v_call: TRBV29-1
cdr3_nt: TGCAGCGTGGCGAGGACAGCGACCAACGAGCAGTACTTC
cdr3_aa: CSVARTATNEQYF

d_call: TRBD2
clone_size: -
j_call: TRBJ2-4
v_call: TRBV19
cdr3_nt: TGTGCCAGTAGTGGACTAGCGGGAGAGTTCGGAAACATTCAGTACTTC
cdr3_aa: CASSGLAGEFGNIQYF

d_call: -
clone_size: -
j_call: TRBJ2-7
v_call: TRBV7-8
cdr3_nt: TGTGCCAGCAGCTCGACAGGGAGGAACGAGCAGTACTTC
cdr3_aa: CASSSTGRNEQYF

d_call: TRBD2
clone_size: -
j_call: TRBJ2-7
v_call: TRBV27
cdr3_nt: TGTGCCAGCAGTTTAAATGGACTAGCGACATACGAGCAGTACTTC
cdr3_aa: CASSLNGLATYEQYF

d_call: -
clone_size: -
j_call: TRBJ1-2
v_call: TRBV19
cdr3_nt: TGTGCCAGTAGTCGCAGGGGACCTGGAGATAACTATGGCTACACCTTC
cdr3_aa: CASSRRGPGDNYGYTF

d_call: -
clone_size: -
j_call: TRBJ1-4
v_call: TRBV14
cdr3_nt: TGTGCCAGCAGCCAAGAGCGGGGCTCTGGTGAAAAACTGTTTTTT
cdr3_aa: CASSQERGSGEKLFF

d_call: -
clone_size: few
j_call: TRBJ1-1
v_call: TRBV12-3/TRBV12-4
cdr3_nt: TGTGCCAGCAGTTCCTTCGGAGCTTTCTTT
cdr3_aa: CASSSFGAFF

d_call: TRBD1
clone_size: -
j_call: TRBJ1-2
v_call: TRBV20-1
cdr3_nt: TGCAGTGCTAGTGGGGACAGGGCTAACTATGGCTACACCTTC
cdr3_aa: CSASGDRANYGYTF

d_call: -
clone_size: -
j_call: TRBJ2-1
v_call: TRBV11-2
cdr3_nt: TGTGCCAGCAGCTTGGCGCGAGTCCCAGGGTTCAATGAGCAGTTCTTC
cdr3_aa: CASSLARVPGFNEQFF

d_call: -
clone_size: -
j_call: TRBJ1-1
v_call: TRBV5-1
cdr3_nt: TGCGCCAGCAGCTTGGCCGTTGGGGGAGACACTGAAGCTTTCTTT
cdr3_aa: CASSLAVGGDTEAFF

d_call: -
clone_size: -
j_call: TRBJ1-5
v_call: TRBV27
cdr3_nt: TGTGCCAGCAGTAGTCGACGGGATCAGCCCCAGCATTTT
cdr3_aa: CASSSRRDQPQHF

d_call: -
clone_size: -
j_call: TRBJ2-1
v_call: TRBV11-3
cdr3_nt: TGTGCCAGCAGCTCCCTAGGACCGGAGCAGTTCTTC
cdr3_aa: CASSSLGPEQFF

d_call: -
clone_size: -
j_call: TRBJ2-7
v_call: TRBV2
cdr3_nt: TGTGCCAGCAGTGGACTGCAAATCTACGAGCAGTACTTC
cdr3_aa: CASSGLQIYEQYF

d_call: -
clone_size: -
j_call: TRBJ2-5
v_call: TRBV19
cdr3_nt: TGTGCCAGTAGTATGCCGGGGCATCAGACCCAGTACTTC
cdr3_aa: CASSMPGHQTQYF

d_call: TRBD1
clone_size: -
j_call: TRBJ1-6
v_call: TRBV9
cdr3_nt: TGTGCCAGCAGCGTACACGATAAGACAGGGGCCAATTCACCCCTCCACTTT
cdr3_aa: CASSVHDKTGANSPLHF

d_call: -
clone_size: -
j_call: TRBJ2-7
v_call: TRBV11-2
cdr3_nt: TGTGCCAGCAGCTCCTGGACAGTTTCCTACGAGCAGTACTTC
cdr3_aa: CASSSWTVSYEQYF

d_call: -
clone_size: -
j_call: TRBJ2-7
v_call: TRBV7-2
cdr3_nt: TGTGCCAGCAGCTTAGATGCAACTAGGAGCTCCTACGAGCAGTACTTC
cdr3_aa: CASSLDATRSSYEQYF

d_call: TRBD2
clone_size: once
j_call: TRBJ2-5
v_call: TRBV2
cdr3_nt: TGTGCCAGCAGTGAGGAGGCGGGAGCGCAAGAGACCCAGTACTTC
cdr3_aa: CASSEEAGAQETQYF

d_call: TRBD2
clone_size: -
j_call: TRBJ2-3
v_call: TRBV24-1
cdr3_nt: TGTGCCACCAGTGATTCAGCCGGACTAGCGGGGGGCGGAGATACGCAGTATTTT
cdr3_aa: CATSDSAGLAGGGDTQYF

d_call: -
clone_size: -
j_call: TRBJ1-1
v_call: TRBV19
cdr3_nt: TGTGCCAGTAGTATAGTCCCAGGGTCCCCTGAAGCTTTCTTT
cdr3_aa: CASSIVPGSPEAFF

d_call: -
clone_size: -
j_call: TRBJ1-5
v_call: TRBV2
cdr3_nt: TGTGCCAGCAGTGAAGCAGGATACAGGAGCAATCAGCCCCAGCATTTT
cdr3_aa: CASSEAGYRSNQPQHF

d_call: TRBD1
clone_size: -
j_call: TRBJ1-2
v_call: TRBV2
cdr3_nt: TGTGCCAGCTCGCTGGGACAGGGAAGCTATGGCTACACCTTC
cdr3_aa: CASSLGQGSYGYTF

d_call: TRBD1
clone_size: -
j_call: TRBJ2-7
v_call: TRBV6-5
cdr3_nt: TGTGCCAGCAGCCGGGACAGGGAATACTACGAGCAGTACTTC
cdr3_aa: CASSRDREYYEQYF

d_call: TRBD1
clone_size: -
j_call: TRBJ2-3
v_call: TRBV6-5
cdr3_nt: TGTGCCAGCAGGCAACAGGGGGGTTTGGATACGCAGTATTTT
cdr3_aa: CASRQQGGLDTQYF

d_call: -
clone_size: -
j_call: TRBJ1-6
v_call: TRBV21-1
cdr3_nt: TGTGCCAGCAGCAAAGCGCAGAGGGAAAGCTCCTATAATTCACCCCTCCACTTT
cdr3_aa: CASSKAQRESSYNSPLHF

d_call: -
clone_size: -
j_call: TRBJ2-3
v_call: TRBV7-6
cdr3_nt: TGTGCCAGCAGCTTGTCTTCCGCAGATACGCAGTATTTT
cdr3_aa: CASSLSSADTQYF

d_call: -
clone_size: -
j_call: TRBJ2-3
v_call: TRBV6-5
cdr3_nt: TGTGCCAGCAGTAAGGGACCGCAAGATACGCAGTATTTT
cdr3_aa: CASSKGPQDTQYF

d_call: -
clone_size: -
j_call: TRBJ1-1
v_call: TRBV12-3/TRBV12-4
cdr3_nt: TGTGCCAGCAGTTCCTACTTGAACACTGAAGCTTTCTTT
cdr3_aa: CASSSYLNTEAFF

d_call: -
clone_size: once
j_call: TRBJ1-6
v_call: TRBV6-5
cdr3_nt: TGTGCCAGCCTTATCGAGAGCAGTAATTCACCCCTCCACTTT
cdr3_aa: CASLIESSNSPLHF

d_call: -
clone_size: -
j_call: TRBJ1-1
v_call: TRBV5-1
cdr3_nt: TGCGCCAGCAGCTTGAGGTGGGACACTGAAGCTTTCTTT
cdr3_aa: CASSLRWDTEAFF

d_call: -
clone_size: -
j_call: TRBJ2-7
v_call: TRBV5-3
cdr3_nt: TGTGCCAGAAGCTGGACAGTGGGCCTCGAGCAGTACTTC
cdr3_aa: CARSWTVGLEQYF

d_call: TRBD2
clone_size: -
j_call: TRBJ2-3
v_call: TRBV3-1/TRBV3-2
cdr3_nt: TGTGCCAGCAGCCAAGATCCGGCGGGGGTAGATACGCAGTATTTT
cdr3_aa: CASSQDPAGVDTQYF

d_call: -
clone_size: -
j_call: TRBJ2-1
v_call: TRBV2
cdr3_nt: TGTGCCAGCAGTGAGGACCCGACAAGAGACGGTGAGCAGTTCTTC
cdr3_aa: CASSEDPTRDGEQFF

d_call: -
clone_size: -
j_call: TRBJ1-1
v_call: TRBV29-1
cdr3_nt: TGCAGCGTGCGTATTGACGCTTCCCAAGCTTTCTTT
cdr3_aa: CSVRIDASQAFF

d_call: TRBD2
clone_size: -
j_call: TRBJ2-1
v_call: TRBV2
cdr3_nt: TGTGCCAGCTCTAGCGGCTCCTACAATGAGCAGTTCTTC
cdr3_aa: CASSSGSYNEQFF

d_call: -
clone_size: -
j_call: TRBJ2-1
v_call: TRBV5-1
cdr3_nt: TGCGCCAGCAGCAGGGTAGGAAGCTCCTACAATGAGCAGTTCTTC
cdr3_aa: CASSRVGSSYNEQFF

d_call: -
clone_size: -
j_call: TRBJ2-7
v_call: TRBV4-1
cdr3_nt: TGCGCCAGCAGCCAAGGGGCATTTAGCTCCTACGAGCAGTACTTC
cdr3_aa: CASSQGAFSSYEQYF

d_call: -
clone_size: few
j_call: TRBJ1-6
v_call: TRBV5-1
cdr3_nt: TGCGCCAGTCGAACCGGGGCCAATAATTCACCCCTCCACTTT
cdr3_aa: CASRTGANNSPLHF

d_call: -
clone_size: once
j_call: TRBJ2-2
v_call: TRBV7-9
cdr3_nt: TGTGCCAGCAGCGGATGGAATATGGGCACCGGGGAGCTGTTTTTT
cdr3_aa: CASSGWNMGTGELFF